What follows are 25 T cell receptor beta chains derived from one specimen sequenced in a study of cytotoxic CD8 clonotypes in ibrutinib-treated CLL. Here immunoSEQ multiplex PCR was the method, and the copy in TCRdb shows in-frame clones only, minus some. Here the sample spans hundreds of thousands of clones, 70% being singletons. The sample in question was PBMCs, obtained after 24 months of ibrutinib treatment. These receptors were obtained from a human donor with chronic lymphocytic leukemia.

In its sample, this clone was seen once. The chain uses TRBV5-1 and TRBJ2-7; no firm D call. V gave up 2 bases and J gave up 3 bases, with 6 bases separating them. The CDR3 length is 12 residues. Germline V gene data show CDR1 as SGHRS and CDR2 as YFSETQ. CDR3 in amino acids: CASSFDRYEQYF. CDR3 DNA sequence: TGCGCCAGCAGCTTTGACCGCTACGAGCAGTACTTC.

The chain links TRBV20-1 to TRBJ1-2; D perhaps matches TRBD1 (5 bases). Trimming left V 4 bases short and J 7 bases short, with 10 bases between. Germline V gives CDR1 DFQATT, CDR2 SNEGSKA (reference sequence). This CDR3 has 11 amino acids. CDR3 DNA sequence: TGCAGTGCTACCCGGGACGCTGGCTACACCTTC. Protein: CSATRDAGYTF.

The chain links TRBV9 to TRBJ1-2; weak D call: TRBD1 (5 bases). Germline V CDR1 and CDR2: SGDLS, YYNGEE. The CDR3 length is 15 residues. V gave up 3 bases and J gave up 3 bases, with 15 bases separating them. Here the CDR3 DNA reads TGTGCCAGCAGCGAGGGGCCCGGAGGGGACTATGGCTACACCTTC. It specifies CASSEGPGGDYGYTF.

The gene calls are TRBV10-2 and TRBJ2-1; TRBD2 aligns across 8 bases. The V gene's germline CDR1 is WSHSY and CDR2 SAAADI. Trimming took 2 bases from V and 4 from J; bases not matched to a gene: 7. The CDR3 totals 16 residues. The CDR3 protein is CASSEEVSGAYNEQFF. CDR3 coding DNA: TGCGCCAGCAGTGAGGAAGTTAGCGGGGCATACAATGAGCAGTTCTTC.

CDR3 bases: TGCAGCGCTGGACAGGGAGTTGGTCAGCCCCAGCATTTT. Protein product: CSAGQGVGQPQHF. This chain joins TRBV29-1 and TRBJ1-5; 8 bases match TRBD1. The CDR3 loop spans 13 amino acids. The V and J ends lost 7 bases and 6 bases, in that order; junction bases with no gene match: 8. The germline gives CDR1 SQVTM, CDR2 ANQGSEA. Combining the CDR3 with reference TRBV29-1 and TRBJ1-5 gives the whole variable domain SAVISQKPSRDICQRGTSLTIQCQVDSQVTMMFWYRQQPGQSLTLIATANQGSEATYESGFVIDKFPISRPNLTFSTLTVSNMSPEDSSIYLCSAGQGVGQPQHFGDGTRLSIL.

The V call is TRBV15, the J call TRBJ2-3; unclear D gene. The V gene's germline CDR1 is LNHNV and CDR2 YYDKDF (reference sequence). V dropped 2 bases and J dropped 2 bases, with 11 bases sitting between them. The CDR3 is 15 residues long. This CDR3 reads CATSRLTTPTDTQYF. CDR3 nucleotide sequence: TGTGCCACCAGCAGACTCACGACCCCCACAGATACGCAGTATTTT.

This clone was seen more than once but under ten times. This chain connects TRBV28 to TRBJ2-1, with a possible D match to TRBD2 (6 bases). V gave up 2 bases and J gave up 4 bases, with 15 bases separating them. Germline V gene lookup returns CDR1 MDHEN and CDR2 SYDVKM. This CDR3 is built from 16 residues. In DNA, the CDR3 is TGTGCCAGCAGTTTAGGCGGAGGGATTTCGTACAATGAGCAGTTCTTC. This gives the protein CASSLGGGISYNEQFF.

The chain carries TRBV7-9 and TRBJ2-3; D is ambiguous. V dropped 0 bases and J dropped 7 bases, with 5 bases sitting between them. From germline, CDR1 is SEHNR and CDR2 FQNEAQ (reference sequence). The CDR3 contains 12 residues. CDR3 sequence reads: CASSLARYTQYF. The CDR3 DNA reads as TGTGCCAGCAGCTTAGCCAGATATACGCAGTATTTT.

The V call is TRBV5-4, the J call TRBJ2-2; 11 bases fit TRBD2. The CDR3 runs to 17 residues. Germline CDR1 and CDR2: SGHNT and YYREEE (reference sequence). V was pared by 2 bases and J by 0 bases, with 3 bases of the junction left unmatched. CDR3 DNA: TGTGCCAGCAGCTTTCTTAGCGGGAGGGCGAACACCGGGGAGCTGTTTTTT. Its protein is CASSFLSGRANTGELFF.

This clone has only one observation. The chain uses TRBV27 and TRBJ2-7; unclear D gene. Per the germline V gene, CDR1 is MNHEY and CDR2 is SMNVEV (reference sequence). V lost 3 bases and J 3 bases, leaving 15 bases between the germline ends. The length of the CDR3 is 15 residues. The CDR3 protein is CASSFARAGVYEQYF. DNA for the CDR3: TGTGCCAGCAGTTTTGCTCGGGCAGGAGTCTACGAGCAGTACTTC.

CDR3 DNA: TGTGCCAGCAGTTTGAAGGCTGAGCAGTTCTTC. Amino acids: CASSLKAEQFF. The chain joins TRBV28 to TRBJ2-1; no reliable D call. Germline-derived CDR1 and CDR2 are MDHEN and SYDVKM. With 3 bases removed from V and 9 bases from J, the gap between germline ends came to 6 bases. The CDR3 is made up of 11 amino acids.

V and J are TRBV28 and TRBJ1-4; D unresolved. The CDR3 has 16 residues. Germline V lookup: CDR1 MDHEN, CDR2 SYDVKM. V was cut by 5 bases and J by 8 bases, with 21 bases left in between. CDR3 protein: CASSGSAVSSWEKLFF. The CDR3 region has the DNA TGTGCCAGCAGTGGCTCGGCAGTTAGTTCGTGGGAAAAACTGTTTTTT. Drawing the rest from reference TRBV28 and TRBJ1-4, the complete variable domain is DVKVTQSSRYLVKRTGEKVFLECVQDMDHENMFWYRQDPGLGLRLIYFSYDVKMKEKGDIPEGYSVSREKKERFSLILESASTNQTSMYLCASSGSAVSSWEKLFFGSGTQLSVL.

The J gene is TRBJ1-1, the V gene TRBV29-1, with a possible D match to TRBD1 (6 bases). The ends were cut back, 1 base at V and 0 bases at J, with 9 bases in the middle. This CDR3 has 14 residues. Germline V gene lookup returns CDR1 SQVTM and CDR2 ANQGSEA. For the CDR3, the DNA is TGCAGCGTTGAAGCTCCAGGGGTGAACACTGAAGCTTTCTTT. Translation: CSVEAPGVNTEAFF.

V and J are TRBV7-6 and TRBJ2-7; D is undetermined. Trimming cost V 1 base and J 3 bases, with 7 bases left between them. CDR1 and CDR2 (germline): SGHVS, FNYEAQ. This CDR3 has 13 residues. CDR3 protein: CASSLDTDYEQYF. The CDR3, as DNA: TGTGCCAGCAGCTTAGACACAGACTACGAGCAGTACTTC.

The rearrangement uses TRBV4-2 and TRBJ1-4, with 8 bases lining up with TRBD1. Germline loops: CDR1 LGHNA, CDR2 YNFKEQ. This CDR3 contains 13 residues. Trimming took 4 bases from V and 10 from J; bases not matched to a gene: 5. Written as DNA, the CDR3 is TGTGCCAGCAGCCCGGATGACAGGGGAAAACTGTTTTTT. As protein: CASSPDDRGKLFF.

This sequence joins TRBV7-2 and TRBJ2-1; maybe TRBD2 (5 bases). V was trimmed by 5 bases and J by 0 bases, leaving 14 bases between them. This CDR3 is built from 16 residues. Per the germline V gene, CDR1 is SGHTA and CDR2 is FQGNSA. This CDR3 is CASSELSGSSYNEQFF. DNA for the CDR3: TGTGCCAGCAGCGAACTAAGCGGAAGCTCCTACAATGAGCAGTTCTTC.

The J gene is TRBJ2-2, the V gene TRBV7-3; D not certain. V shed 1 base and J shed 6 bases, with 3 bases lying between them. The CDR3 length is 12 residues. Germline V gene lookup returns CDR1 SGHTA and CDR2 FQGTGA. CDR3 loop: CASSLIPGELFF. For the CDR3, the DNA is TGTGCCAGCAGCTTAATCCCCGGGGAGCTGTTTTTT. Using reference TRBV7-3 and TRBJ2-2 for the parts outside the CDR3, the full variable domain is GAGVSQTPSNKVTEKGKYVELRCDPISGHTALYWYRQSLGQGPEFLIYFQGTGAADDSGLPNDRFFAVRPEGSVSTLKIQRTERGDSAVYLCASSLIPGELFFGEGSRLTVL.

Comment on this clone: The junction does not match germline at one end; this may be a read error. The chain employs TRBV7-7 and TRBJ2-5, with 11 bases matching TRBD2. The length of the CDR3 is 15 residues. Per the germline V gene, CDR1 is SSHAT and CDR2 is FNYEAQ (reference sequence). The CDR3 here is CASSSTSGSSETQYF. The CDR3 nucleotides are TGTGCTAGCAGTTCCACTAGCGGGAGCTCAGAGACCCAGTACTTC.

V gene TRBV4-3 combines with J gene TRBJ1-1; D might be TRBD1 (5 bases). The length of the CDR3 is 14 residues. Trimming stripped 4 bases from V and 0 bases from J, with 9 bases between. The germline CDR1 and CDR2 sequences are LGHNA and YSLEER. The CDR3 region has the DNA TGCGCCAGCAGCCCCCTCAGGGTGAACACTGAAGCTTTCTTT. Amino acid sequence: CASSPLRVNTEAFF.

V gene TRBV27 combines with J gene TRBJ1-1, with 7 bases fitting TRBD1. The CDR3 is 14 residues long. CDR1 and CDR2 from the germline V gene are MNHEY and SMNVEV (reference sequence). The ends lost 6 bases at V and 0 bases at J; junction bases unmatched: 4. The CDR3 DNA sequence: TGTGCCAGCAGAAGGGACAGAATGAACACTGAAGCTTTCTTT. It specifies CASRRDRMNTEAFF.

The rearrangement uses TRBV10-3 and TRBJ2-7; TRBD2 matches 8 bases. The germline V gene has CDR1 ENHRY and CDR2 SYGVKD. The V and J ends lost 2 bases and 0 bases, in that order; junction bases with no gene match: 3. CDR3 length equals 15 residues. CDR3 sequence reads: CAISESGGPSYEQYF. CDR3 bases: TGTGCCATCAGTGAGAGCGGGGGCCCCTCCTACGAGCAGTACTTC.

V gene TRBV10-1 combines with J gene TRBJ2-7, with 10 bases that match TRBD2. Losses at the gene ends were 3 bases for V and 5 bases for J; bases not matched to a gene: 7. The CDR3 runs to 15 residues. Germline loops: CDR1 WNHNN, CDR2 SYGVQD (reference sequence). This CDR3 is CASSESRTSGNEQYF. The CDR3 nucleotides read TGCGCCAGCAGTGAATCAAGGACTAGCGGAAACGAGCAGTACTTC.

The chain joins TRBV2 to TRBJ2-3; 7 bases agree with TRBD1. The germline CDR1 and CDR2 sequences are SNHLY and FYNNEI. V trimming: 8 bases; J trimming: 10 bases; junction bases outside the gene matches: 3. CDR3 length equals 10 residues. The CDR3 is CASGQAAQYF. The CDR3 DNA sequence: TGTGCCAGCGGACAGGCTGCGCAGTATTTT. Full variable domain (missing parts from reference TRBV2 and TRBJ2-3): EPEVTQTPSHQVTQMGQEVILRCVPISNHLYFYWYRQILGQKVEFLVSFYNNEISEKSEIFDDQFSVERPDGSNFTLKIRSTKLEDSAMYFCASGQAAQYFGPGTRLTVL.

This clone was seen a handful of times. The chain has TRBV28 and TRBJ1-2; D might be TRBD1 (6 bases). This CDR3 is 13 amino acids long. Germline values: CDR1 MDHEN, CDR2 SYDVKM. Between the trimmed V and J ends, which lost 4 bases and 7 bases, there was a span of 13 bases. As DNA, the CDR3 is TGTGCCAGCAGTTCCCTATACAGGGTTGGCTACACCTTC. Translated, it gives CASSSLYRVGYTF.

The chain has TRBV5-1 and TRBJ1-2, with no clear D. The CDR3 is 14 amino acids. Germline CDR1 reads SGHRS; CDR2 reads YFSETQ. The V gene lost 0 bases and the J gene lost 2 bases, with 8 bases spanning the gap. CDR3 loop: CASSLAPPNYGYTF. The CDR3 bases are TGCGCCAGCAGCTTGGCCCCGCCAAACTATGGCTACACCTTC. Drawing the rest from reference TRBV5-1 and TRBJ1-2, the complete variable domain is KAGVTQTPRYLIKTRGQQVTLSCSPISGHRSVSWYQQTPGQGLQFLFEYFSETQRNKGNFPGRFSGRQFSNSRSEMNVSTLELGDSALYLCASSLAPPNYGYTFGSGTRLTVV.